This entry lists 2 T cell receptor beta chains sequenced from one sample in a study of blood T cell repertoires in COVID-19. Data came from immunoSEQ multiplex PCR; TCRdb stores just in-frame clones and leaves some out. The sample shows tens of thousands of clones, about 70% of them seen only once. The sample consisted of peripheral blood. These receptors all stem from an elderly woman with active or convalescent COVID-19.

In this sample, this clone turned up once. The V call is TRBV4-1, the J call TRBJ2-5; no definite D call. Trimming removed 0 bases from V and 1 base from J, with 9 bases in between. This CDR3 has 15 amino acids. Per germline, CDR1 MGHRA and CDR2 YSYEKL. The chain's CDR3 is CASSQEALFQETQYF. For the CDR3, the DNA is TGCGCCAGCAGCCAAGAAGCCTTGTTCCAAGAGACCCAGTACTTC.

The chain carries TRBV2 and TRBJ2-1; D unresolved. V gave up 4 bases and J gave up 6 bases, with 4 bases separating them. This CDR3 comprises 11 residues. CDR1 is SNHLY and CDR2 is FYNNEI in the germline V gene. CDR3 coding DNA: TGTGCCAGCAGTGCGAGCAATGAGCAGTTCTTC. This translates into CASSASNEQFF. Full variable domain (outside the CDR3, taken from reference TRBV2 and TRBJ2-1): EPEVTQTPSHQVTQMGQEVILRCVPISNHLYFYWYRQILGQKVEFLVSFYNNEISEKSEIFDDQFSVERPDGSNFTLKIRSTKLEDSAMYFCASSASNEQFFGPGTRLTVL.